A single sample gave rise to the 23 T cell receptor beta chains below, sequenced in a study of beta chain features in type 1 diabetes. TCRB transcripts that were expressed got sequenced, as all of the isolated RNA had been reverse transcribed. Clones were sequenced by immunoSEQ multiplex PCR, and TCRdb holds only the in-frame ones, with some missing. The sample yields 140,000 to 150,000 clones, approximately 52% seen once. The source material was Tregs from blood. All receptors derive from a young man in good health.

In this sample, this clone turned up a few times. This chain links TRBV28 with TRBJ1-5, with D maybe TRBD1 (6 bases). Trimming shortened V by 10 bases and J by 2 bases, and 21 bases separated the two germline ends. Germline V gene data show CDR1 as MDHEN and CDR2 as SYDVKM. The CDR3 runs 16 residues. The DNA of the CDR3 is TGTGCCATCTCTCGGGGGGGGCGTATTGGCAATCAGCCCCAGCATTTT. This sequence encodes CAISRGGRIGNQPQHF.

This clone appeared a few times. The chain joins TRBV5-1 to TRBJ2-2, with no clear D. The V gene's germline CDR1 is SGHRS and CDR2 YFSETQ. Trimming took 2 bases from V and 3 from J, leaving 5 bases between them. This CDR3 region has 13 residues. Written as DNA, the CDR3 is TGCGCCAGCAGCTTACTCGACACCGGGGAGCTGTTTTTT. Amino acid sequence: CASSLLDTGELFF.

This clone has just a few counts. The chain carries TRBV30 and TRBJ1-2; possible D gene TRBD1, 6 bases. Per germline, CDR1 GTSNPN and CDR2 SVGIG (reference sequence). The V and J ends lost 0 bases and 1 base respectively, with 12 bases between them. This CDR3 has 15 amino acids. The CDR3 sequence: CAWSVRTGFNYGYTF. CDR3 nucleotides: TGTGCCTGGAGTGTACGAACAGGGTTTAACTATGGCTACACCTTC.

The V call is TRBV30, the J call TRBJ2-7; possible D gene TRBD2, 5 bases. Germline values: CDR1 GTSNPN, CDR2 SVGIG (reference sequence). V lost 3 bases, J lost 7 bases, and 13 bases lay in between. The CDR3 length is 12 residues. The CDR3 region has the DNA TGTGCCTGGAGAATGATTGGGGAGGAGCAGTACTTC. Its protein is CAWRMIGEEQYF.

This clone was found a few times. V and J are TRBV11-2 and TRBJ2-7, with 12 bases lining up with TRBD2. In germline, CDR1 is SGHAT, CDR2 FQNNGV. V was clipped by 4 bases and J by 4 bases; unmatched bases: 5. The CDR3 is 15 residues long. This CDR3 is CASSSLAGGFYEQYF. For the CDR3, the DNA is TGTGCCAGCAGCTCACTAGCGGGAGGCTTTTACGAGCAGTACTTC.

The sample holds a few counts of this clone. Since no conserved phenylalanine or tryptophan closes the CDR3, a read error is the likely cause. The DNA is omitted, as the CDR3 cannot be located on it reliably, and the CDR3 follows TCRdb's listing. The chain recombines TRBV4-3 with TRBJ1-1; TRBD1, as called in the table, went unchecked against the DNA. The CDR3 contains 14 residues when both ends are counted. The germline CDR1 and CDR2 sequences are LGHNA and YSLEER. CDR3 residues: CASSQGSIGDTLLV.

The J gene is TRBJ2-6, the V gene TRBV19; 12 bases match TRBD1. The CDR3 is made up of 18 amino acids. J was trimmed by 4 bases and V by 4 bases; bases with no gene match: 8. Germline V lookup: CDR1 LNHDA, CDR2 SQIVND (reference sequence). This CDR3 reads CASSRAGQGASGANVLTF. The CDR3 bases are TGTGCCAGTAGTAGGGCGGGACAGGGGGCTTCCGGGGCCAACGTCCTGACTTTC.

The rearrangement links TRBV2 to TRBJ1-1; D unresolved. The CDR3 is 15 residues long. In germline, CDR1 is SNHLY, CDR2 FYNNEI. The V end lost 5 bases, the J end lost 4 bases, and 17 bases lay between the germline ends. CDR3 sequence (DNA): TGTGCCAGCAGTCCTATACCGGGGAGGTCCACTGAAGCTTTCTTT. This translates into CASSPIPGRSTEAFF.

The table lists this clone with a few counts. The chain employs TRBV5-1 and TRBJ2-2; 11 nucleotides match TRBD1. The junction had 8 bases not matched to a gene; V was cut back by 4 bases and J by 3 bases. The CDR3 spans 17 residues. CDR1 SGHRS and CDR2 YFSETQ come from the germline V gene. CDR3 DNA: TGCGCCAGCAGCCTTATTCCGGGACAGGGGGACACCGGGGAGCTGTTTTTT. Protein: CASSLIPGQGDTGELFF. The full variable domain, rest sourced from reference TRBV5-1 and TRBJ2-2, is KAGVTQTPRYLIKTRGQQVTLSCSPISGHRSVSWYQQTPGQGLQFLFEYFSETQRNKGNFPGRFSGRQFSNSRSEMNVSTLELGDSALYLCASSLIPGQGDTGELFFGEGSRLTVL.

This sequence joins TRBV6-6 and TRBJ2-7; no reliable D call. Trimming cost V 0 bases and J 3 bases, with 12 bases left between them. Germline V CDR1 and CDR2: MNHNY, SVGAGI (reference sequence). The length of the CDR3 is 15 residues. The CDR3 is CASSYSWARDYEQYF. The DNA for the CDR3 is TGTGCCAGCAGTTACTCTTGGGCCCGTGACTACGAGCAGTACTTC.

This clone has more than one count but fewer than ten. This rearrangement joins TRBV7-2 to TRBJ2-3; 9 bases map to TRBD2. Germline V gene lookup returns CDR1 SGHTA and CDR2 FQGNSA. The V gene end was trimmed by 5 bases and the J gene end by 2 bases; junction bases not matched to a gene: 5. The CDR3 is 15 amino acids. The chain's CDR3 is CASSNSGRPTDTQYF. The CDR3 DNA reads TGTGCCAGCAGCAATAGCGGGAGACCCACAGATACGCAGTATTTT.

The chain is built from TRBV18 and TRBJ2-5; weak D call: TRBD1 (6 bases). The CDR3 is 15 amino acids. Germline V gives CDR1 KGHSH, CDR2 LQKENI. Trimming left V 6 bases short and J 6 bases short, with 20 bases between. The CDR3 here is CASSYYPGVEKTQYF. The CDR3 region has the DNA TGTGCCAGCTCGTACTATCCAGGGGTCGAGAAGACCCAGTACTTC. Variable domain in full (rest from reference TRBV18 and TRBJ2-5): NAGVMQNPRHLVRRRGQEARLRCSPMKGHSHVYWYRQLPEEGLKFMVYLQKENIIDESGMPKERFSAEFPKEGPSILRIQQVVRGDSAAYFCASSYYPGVEKTQYFGPGTRLLVL.

V and J are TRBV28 and TRBJ1-5; no firm D call. V was clipped by 4 bases and J by 1 base, with 14 bases between them. Germline V gene sequence: CDR1 MDHEN, CDR2 SYDVKM. The CDR3 extends over 16 amino acids. The DNA of the CDR3 is TGTGCCAGCAGTTCGGCGGGAGGGCCAAGCAATCAGCCCCAGCATTTT. Its translation: CASSSAGGPSNQPQHF.

The chain links TRBV18 to TRBJ2-2; 8 bases map to TRBD1. The CDR3 length is 16 residues. V gave up 6 bases and J gave up 3 bases; unmatched junction bases: 9. Germline V gene data show CDR1 as KGHSH and CDR2 as LQKENI. In DNA form, the CDR3 reads TGTGCCAGCTCTTCAGGGACAGGTCCCGACACCGGGGAGCTGTTTTTT. It translates to CASSSGTGPDTGELFF.

The J gene is TRBJ2-5, the V gene TRBV5-1; TRBD2 aligns across 12 bases. The CDR3 consists of 15 residues. Unmatched junction bases numbered 7, after V lost 4 bases and J lost 6 bases. Germline V gene sequence: CDR1 SGHRS, CDR2 YFSETQ. CDR3: CASSAGLAGPQTQYF. The CDR3 region has the DNA TGCGCCAGCAGCGCCGGACTAGCGGGACCACAGACCCAGTACTTC.

The chain carries TRBV7-6 and TRBJ2-7, with 12 bases aligning to TRBD2. CDR3 length: 15 amino acids. The trim removed 4 bases at V and 7 bases at J, leaving 8 bases unmatched. Germline CDR1 SGHVS, CDR2 FNYEAQ. The CDR3 reads CASSSRLAGVGEQYF. CDR3 bases: TGTGCCAGCAGCTCCAGACTAGCGGGAGTAGGAGAGCAGTACTTC.

The CDR3 reads CASSFGTVSNTEAFF. CDR3 sequence (DNA): TGTGCCAGCAGTTTTGGGACAGTTTCGAACACTGAAGCTTTCTTT. The chain carries TRBV27 and TRBJ1-1; TRBD1 matches 7 bases. V dropped 3 bases and J dropped 1; count of bases not matched to a gene: 5. This CDR3 comprises 15 residues. Germline assignment: CDR1 MNHEY and CDR2 SMNVEV (reference sequence).

A remark on this clone: In the same sample, other DNA sequences code for this CDR3. V gene TRBV7-2 combines with J gene TRBJ2-3; D may be TRBD2 (6 bases). In germline, CDR1 is SGHTA, CDR2 FQGNSA. There are 15 residues in the CDR3. Trimming removed 1 base at V and 1 base at J, with 9 bases between. For the CDR3, the DNA is TGTGCCAGCAGCTTAGGGGGCGGGGGCACAGATACGCAGTATTTT. Residues: CASSLGGGGTDTQYF.

A single count supports this clone. The rearrangement joins TRBV7-2 to TRBJ1-3; D gene uncertain. Germline-derived CDR1 and CDR2 are SGHTA and FQGNSA. V was pared by 2 bases and J by 7 bases, with 15 bases between. The CDR3 is 15 residues long. This CDR3 is CASSLSSFSGNTIYF. The CDR3 DNA sequence: TGTGCCAGCAGCTTATCTTCCTTTTCGGGTAACACCATATATTTT.

In DNA form, the CDR3 reads TGCAGCGTTGCGGGCTTTCTAGCGGGGGGGGGCACCGGGGAGCTGTTTTTT. Its protein is CSVAGFLAGGGTGELFF. The chain is built from TRBV29-1 and TRBJ2-2, with TRBD2 identical over 12 bases. The V segment lost 4 bases and the J segment 4 bases; nucleotides outside the gene matches: 10. This CDR3 has 17 residues. Germline assignment: CDR1 SQVTM and CDR2 ANQGSEA.

The chain uses TRBV28 and TRBJ2-7; 10 bases fit TRBD2. After removal of 6 bases from V and 7 bases from J, the junction contained 6 bases not matched to a gene. This CDR3 has 13 amino acids. Germline loops: CDR1 MDHEN, CDR2 SYDVKM. CDR3 residues: CASRLAGGYEQYF. CDR3 sequence (DNA): TGTGCCAGCAGGTTAGCGGGGGGTTATGAGCAGTACTTC.

The chain is built from TRBV7-9 and TRBJ1-1, with a weak D call TRBD1 (6 bases). This CDR3 region has 14 residues. Trimming pared 5 bases from V and 1 base from J, leaving 11 bases between. Per germline, CDR1 SEHNR and CDR2 FQNEAQ (reference sequence). The DNA of the CDR3 is TGTGCCAGCAGCGCCCTGACAGGGAACACTGAAGCTTTCTTT. It codes for CASSALTGNTEAFF.

V is TRBV6-5 and J is TRBJ1-5; the D gene is possibly TRBD1 (6 bases). Germline CDR1 is MNHEY and CDR2 is SVGAGI. The CDR3 has 13 residues. The ends were cut back, 5 bases at V and 5 bases at J, with 10 bases in the middle. The CDR3 sequence is CASSNREHQPQHF. CDR3 coding DNA: TGTGCCAGCAGTAACAGGGAGCATCAGCCCCAGCATTTT.